Given below is one TCR beta chain in context. Its specificity is not known. The data stem from a study of graft-versus-host responses after intestinal transplantation. Study background: Multivisceral, liver-intestinal, or isolated intestinal transplants were given to recipients. Recipients across the board were started on anti-thymocyte globulin induction, then kept on tacrolimus and steroids for about 3 years.

Per germline, CDR1 MGHRA and CDR2 YSYEKL. The CDR3 runs to 13 residues. The V and J ends lost 4 bases and 2 bases respectively, with 9 bases between them. Clones were sequenced by immunoSEQ multiplex PCR, and TCRdb holds only the in-frame ones, with some missing. The profile shows more than 95,000 clones, roughly 93% of them singletons. Overall study results and limits: Among circulating GvH clones, peak levels were associated with early post-transplant declines in HvG clones.

This sequence originates from a human donor who received an intestinal transplant. Sequences were derived from unstimulated CD8+ T cells sorted from spleen or lymph node cells, sampled before intestinal transplant. The J gene is TRBJ2-7, the V gene TRBV4-1; no clear D gene. The CDR3: CASSREGPYEQYF. DNA for the CDR3: TGCGCCAGCAGCCGGGAAGGACCCTACGAGCAGTACTTC.